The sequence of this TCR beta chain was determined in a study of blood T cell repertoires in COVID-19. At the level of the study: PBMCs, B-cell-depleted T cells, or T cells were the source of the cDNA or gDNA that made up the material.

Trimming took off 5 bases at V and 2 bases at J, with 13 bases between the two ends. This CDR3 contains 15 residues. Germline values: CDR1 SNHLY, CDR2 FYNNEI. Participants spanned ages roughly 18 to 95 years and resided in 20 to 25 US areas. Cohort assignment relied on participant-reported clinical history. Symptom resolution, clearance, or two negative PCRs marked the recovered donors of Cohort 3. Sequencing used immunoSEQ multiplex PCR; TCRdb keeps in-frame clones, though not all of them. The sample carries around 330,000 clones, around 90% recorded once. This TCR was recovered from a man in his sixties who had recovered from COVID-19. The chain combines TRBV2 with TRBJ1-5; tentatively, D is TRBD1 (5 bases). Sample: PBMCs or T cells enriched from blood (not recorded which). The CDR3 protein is CASSSGGGGNQPQHF. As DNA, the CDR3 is TGTGCCAGCAGTTCGGGGGGAGGAGGCAATCAGCCCCAGCATTTT.